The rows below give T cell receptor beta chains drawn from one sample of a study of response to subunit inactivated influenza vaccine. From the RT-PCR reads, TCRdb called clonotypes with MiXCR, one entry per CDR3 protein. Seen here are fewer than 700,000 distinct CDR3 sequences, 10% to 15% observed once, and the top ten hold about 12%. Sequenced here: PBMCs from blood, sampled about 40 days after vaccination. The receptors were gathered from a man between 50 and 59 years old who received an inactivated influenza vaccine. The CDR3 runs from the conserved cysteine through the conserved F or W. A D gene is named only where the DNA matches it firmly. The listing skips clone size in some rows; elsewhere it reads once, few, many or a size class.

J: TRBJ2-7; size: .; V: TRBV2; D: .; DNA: TGTGCCAGCAGTGCTGGGACGCCGGGACACGAGCAGTACTTC; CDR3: CASSAGTPGHEQYF
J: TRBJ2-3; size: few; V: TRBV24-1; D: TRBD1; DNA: TGTGCCACCAGTGATTGGACAGGGAGAGGGACAGATACGCAGTATTTT; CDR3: CATSDWTGRGTDTQYF
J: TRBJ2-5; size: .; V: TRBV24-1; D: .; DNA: TGTGCCACCAGTGAGACCGGGACGCAAGAGACCCAGTACTTC; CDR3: CATSETGTQETQYF
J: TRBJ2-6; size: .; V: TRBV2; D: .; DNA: TGTGCCAGCAGTGAAGGGGTGGAGGCTGGGGCCAACGTCCTGACTTTC; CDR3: CASSEGVEAGANVLTF
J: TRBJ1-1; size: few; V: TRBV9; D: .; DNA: TGTGCCAGCAGTGCGGGGGGTGGTGGCACTGAAGCTTTCTTT; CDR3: CASSAGGGGTEAFF
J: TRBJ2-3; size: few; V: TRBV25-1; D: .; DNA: TGTGCCAGCAGTGAAACGGTGGTTAACTGGGGCACAGATACGCAGTATTTT; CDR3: CASSETVVNWGTDTQYF
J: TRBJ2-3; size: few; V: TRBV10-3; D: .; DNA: TGTGCCATCAGTGAGCAGGGCACCACAGATACGCAGTATTTT; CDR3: CAISEQGTTDTQYF
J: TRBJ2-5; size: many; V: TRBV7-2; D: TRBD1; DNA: TGTGCCAGCAGCGGTCGGACAGGCCTGTACCAAGAGACCCAGTACTTC; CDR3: CASSGRTGLYQETQYF
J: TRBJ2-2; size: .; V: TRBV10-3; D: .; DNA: TGTGCCATCAGTGAGTCGGTGAACACCGGGGAGCTGTTTTTT; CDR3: CAISESVNTGELFF
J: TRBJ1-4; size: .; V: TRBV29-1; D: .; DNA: TGCAGCGCCATTCGGGGGGGGGGAGTGCGTGAAAAACTGTTTTTT; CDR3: CSAIRGGGVREKLFF
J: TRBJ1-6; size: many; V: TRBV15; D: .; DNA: TGTGCCGGCCGGGGGAGACGGGGTAATTCACCCCTCCACTTT; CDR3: CAGRGRRGNSPLHF
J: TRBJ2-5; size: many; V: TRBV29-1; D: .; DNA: TGCAGCGTCCACACAGGGGAGGGTGTGACCCAGTACTTC; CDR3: CSVHTGEGVTQYF